This TCR beta chain was sequenced in a study of blood T cell repertoires in COVID-19. The assay was immunoSEQ multiplex PCR, and TCRdb's table has in-frame clones only and misses some. Here the sample spans almost 250,000 clones, roughly 90% being singletons. The V gene end was trimmed by 6 bases and the J gene end by 9 bases; junction bases not matched to a gene: 9. Germline values: CDR1 MNHEY, CDR2 SVGEGT. The CDR3 sequence is 15 residues long. The chain is built from TRBV6-2 or TRBV6-3 and TRBJ2-4; 12 nucleotides line up with TRBD2. This TCR was recovered from a woman in her 30s who had recovered from COVID-19. Material: PBMCs or T cells enriched from blood (not recorded which). The CDR3 bases are TGTGCCAGCAGACCTAGCGGGAGGGCCTCGGGCATTCAGTACTTC. This translates into CASRPSGRASGIQYF.